Each of the 2 T cell receptor beta chains below was sequenced from the same sample in a study. Via MiXCR, TCRdb re-called the RT-PCR reads, giving one row per CDR3 protein. The sample holds hundreds of thousands of distinct CDR3 sequences, around 14% seen once. The sequencing sample was made of memory CD4+ T cells from blood. The origin of the receptors is a female donor in good health, serving as a healthy control.

This clonotype has ten or more counts. This sequence joins TRBV4-2 and TRBJ1-3; 8 bases are shared with TRBD1. The CDR3 length is 17 residues. The germline gives CDR1 LGHNA, CDR2 YNFKEQ. V dropped 4 bases and J dropped 0; count of bases not matched to a gene: 8. This CDR3 is CASSPGTGGYSGNTIYF. For the CDR3, the DNA is TGTGCCAGCAGCCCTGGGACAGGAGGCTACTCTGGAAACACCATATATTTT.

Only a few counts were recorded for this clonotype. The chain carries TRBV5-1 and TRBJ1-1; D gene uncertain. The V end lost 0 bases, the J end lost 7 bases, and 16 bases lay between the germline ends. The germline V gene encodes CDR1 SGHRS and CDR2 YFSETQ. This CDR3 contains 15 residues. CDR3 sequence reads: CASSLVEPGYYEAFF. The CDR3, as DNA: TGCGCCAGCAGCTTGGTCGAGCCCGGATACTATGAAGCTTTCTTT.